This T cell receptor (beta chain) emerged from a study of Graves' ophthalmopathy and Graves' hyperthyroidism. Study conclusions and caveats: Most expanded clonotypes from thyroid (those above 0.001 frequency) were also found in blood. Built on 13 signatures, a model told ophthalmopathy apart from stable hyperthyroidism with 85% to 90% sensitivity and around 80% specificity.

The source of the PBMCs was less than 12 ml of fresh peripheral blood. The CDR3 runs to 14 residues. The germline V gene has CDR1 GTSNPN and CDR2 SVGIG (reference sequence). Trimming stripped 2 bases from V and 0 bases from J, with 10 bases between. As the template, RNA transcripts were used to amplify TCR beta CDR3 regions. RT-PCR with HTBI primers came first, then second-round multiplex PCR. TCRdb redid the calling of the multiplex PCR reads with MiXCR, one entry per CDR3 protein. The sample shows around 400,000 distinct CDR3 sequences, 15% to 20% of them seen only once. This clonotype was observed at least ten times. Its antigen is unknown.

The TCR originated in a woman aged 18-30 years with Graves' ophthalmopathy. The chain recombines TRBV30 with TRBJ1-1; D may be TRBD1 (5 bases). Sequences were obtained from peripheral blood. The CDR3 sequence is CAWSLTDMNTEAFF. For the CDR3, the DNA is TGTGCCTGGAGTCTGACAGATATGAACACTGAAGCTTTCTTT.